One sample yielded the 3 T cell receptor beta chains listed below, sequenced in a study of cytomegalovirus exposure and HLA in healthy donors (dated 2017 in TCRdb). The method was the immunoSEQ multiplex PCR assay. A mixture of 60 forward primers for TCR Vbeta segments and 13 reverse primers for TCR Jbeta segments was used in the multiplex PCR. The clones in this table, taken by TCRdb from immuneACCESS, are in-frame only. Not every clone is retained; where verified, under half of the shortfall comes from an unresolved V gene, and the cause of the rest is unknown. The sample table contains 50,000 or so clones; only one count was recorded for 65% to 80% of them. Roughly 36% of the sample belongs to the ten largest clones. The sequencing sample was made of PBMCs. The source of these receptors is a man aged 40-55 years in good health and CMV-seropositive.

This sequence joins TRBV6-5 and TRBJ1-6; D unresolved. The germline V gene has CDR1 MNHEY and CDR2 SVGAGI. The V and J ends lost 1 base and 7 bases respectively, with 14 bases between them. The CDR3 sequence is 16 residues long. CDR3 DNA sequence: TGTGCCAGCAGTTACTGGAAGGGAGGTGGGAATTCACCCCTCCACTTT. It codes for CASSYWKGGGNSPLHF.

The CDR3 region is CASSLGGQGSTEAFF. In nucleotides, the CDR3 is TGTGCCAGCAGCTTAGGGGGACAGGGGAGCACTGAAGCTTTCTTT. The genes are TRBV7-8 and TRBJ1-1; 10 bases are a match to TRBD1. This CDR3 region has 15 residues. The junction had 3 bases not matched to a gene; V was cut back by 1 base and J by 4 bases. The V gene's germline CDR1 is SGHVS and CDR2 FQNEAQ.

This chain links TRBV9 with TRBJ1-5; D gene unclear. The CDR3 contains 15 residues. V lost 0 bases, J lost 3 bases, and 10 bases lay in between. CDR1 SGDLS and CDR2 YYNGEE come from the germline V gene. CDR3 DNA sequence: TGTGCCAGCAGCGTAGATGCGGGGTCCAATCAGCCCCAGCATTTT. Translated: CASSVDAGSNQPQHF. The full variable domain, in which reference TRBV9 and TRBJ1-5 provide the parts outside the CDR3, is DSGVTQTPKHLITATGQRVTLRCSPRSGDLSVYWYQQSLDQGLQFLIQYYNGEERAKGNILERFSAQQFPDLHSELNLSSLELGDSALYFCASSVDAGSNQPQHFGDGTRLSIL.